This TCR beta chain was sequenced during a study of blood T cell repertoires in COVID-19. Study-level background: Samples representing acute and convalescent COVID-19 were sourced from the United States, Italy and Spain. Sources were T cells, B-cell-depleted T cells, or PBMCs; the material itself was cDNA or gDNA.

This clone appeared a single time. Source study methods: Amplification with reference gene primers provided the estimates of nucleated cell counts. Some clones are missing from TCRdb's copy, which holds only in-frame ones; the method was immunoSEQ multiplex PCR. From that table come the V and J calls and clone size; the DNA was used to work out D and trimming. The sample contains roughly 100,000 clones, approximately 85% of which appear only once. The CDR3 is made up of 17 amino acids. Germline V gene sequence: CDR1 LNHDA, CDR2 SQIVND (reference sequence). With V trimmed by 3 bases and J by 5 bases, 9 bases remained unmatched.

The source is a man aged 35-49 years with active or convalescent COVID-19. The sample comprised peripheral blood. V usage is TRBV19 and J usage is TRBJ2-1, with TRBD1 matching over 11 bases. CDR3 sequence (DNA): TGTGCCAGTAGTATTTCTGTCGGGACAGGGGGGGACAATGAGCAGTTCTTC. Protein sequence: CASSISVGTGGDNEQFF.